This is a list of T cell receptor beta chains from one sample in a study of OX40 agonist ivuxolimab in advanced cancers. Sequencing used immunoSEQ multiplex PCR; TCRdb keeps in-frame clones, though not all of them. Among 65,000 to 100,000 clones listed, about nine tenths were seen once. The sample was CD4+ or CD8+ T cells sorted from blood, taken in a trial of the OX40 agonist ivuxolimab. The receptor source for this set is an adult with an advanced solid tumor such as melanoma, head and neck, liver or kidney cancer. Both conserved end residues are part of each CDR3. Each record gives: J gene, D gene, clone size, V gene, CDR3 protein, CDR3 DNA. D genes are given only for firm matches. Size values are once, few and many counts, or a class for expanded clones, and some rows have none.

TRBJ2-3	-	-	TRBV4-2	CASSQTRSDTQYF	TGTGCCAGCAGCCAAACTAGGTCAGATACGCAGTATTTT
TRBJ1-3	-	-	TRBV11-2	CASSLSPKGRIGNTIYF	TGTGCCAGCAGCTTATCCCCCAAGGGACGGATCGGAAACACCATATATTTT
TRBJ2-1	TRBD2	-	TRBV18	CASSRLAGVEQFF	TGTGCCAGCTCACGACTAGCGGGAGTTGAGCAGTTCTTC
TRBJ2-1	TRBD2	-	TRBV5-1	CASSPGGASSYNEQFF	TGCGCCAGCAGCCCCGGGGGGGCGAGCTCCTACAATGAGCAGTTCTTC
TRBJ2-1	-	-	TRBV5-1	CASSLSPGSYNEQFF	TGCGCCAGCAGCTTATCCCCGGGTTCCTACAATGAGCAGTTCTTC
TRBJ1-5	-	-	TRBV6-1	CASIRTGNQPQHF	TGTGCCAGCATCCGGACGGGGAATCAGCCCCAGCATTTT
TRBJ2-2	-	-	TRBV7-9	CASSLGQNGELFF	TGTGCCAGCAGCTTAGGGCAGAACGGGGAGCTGTTTTTT
TRBJ2-5	-	-	TRBV9	CASSPRAGATTQYF	TGTGCCAGCAGCCCGAGGGCCGGGGCAACGACCCAGTACTTC
TRBJ1-1	-	once	TRBV5-1	CASSLEGRNTEAFF	TGCGCCAGCAGCTTGGAGGGGCGGAACACTGAAGCTTTCTTT
TRBJ2-2	-	-	TRBV5-4	CASSFSQTGELFF	TGTGCCAGCAGCTTTAGCCAGACCGGGGAGCTGTTTTTT
TRBJ1-1	-	-	TRBV10-3	CAIKRDWDTEAFF	TGTGCCATCAAAAGGGACTGGGACACTGAAGCTTTCTTT
TRBJ2-1	TRBD2	-	TRBV4-1	CASSQAPRAGGNEQFF	TGCGCCAGCAGCCAAGCCCCGAGGGCGGGAGGCAATGAGCAGTTCTTC
TRBJ2-7	-	-	TRBV10-2	CASSVRAGNYEQYF	TGCGCCAGCAGTGTAAGGGCGGGGAACTACGAGCAGTACTTC
TRBJ1-4	TRBD1	-	TRBV5-8	CASSLGTGGTNEKLFF	TGTGCCAGCAGCTTGGGGACAGGGGGCACTAATGAAAAACTGTTTTTT
TRBJ2-2	TRBD2	-	TRBV27	CASSFFGRGTGELFF	TGTGCCAGCAGTTTTTTCGGGAGGGGGACCGGGGAGCTGTTTTTT
TRBJ1-2	TRBD1	-	TRBV30	CAWSVHPLDRGPLYGYTF	TGTGCCTGGAGTGTACACCCACTCGACAGGGGGCCTCTCTATGGCTACACCTTC
TRBJ1-1	-	-	TRBV30	CAWRRQVDTEAFF	TGTGCCTGGAGACGACAGGTAGACACTGAAGCTTTCTTT
TRBJ2-5	-	-	TRBV7-8	CASSLVGSRQETQYF	TGTGCCAGCAGCTTAGTGGGCAGCCGCCAAGAGACCCAGTACTTC
TRBJ2-3	TRBD1	-	TRBV5-5	CASSLVFRDRVVTDTQYF	TGTGCCAGCAGCTTGGTATTCCGAGACAGGGTGGTCACAGATACGCAGTATTTT
TRBJ1-5	TRBD1	few	TRBV6-1	CASSALGQGYQPQHF	TGTGCCAGCAGTGCTCTCGGACAGGGGTATCAGCCCCAGCATTTT
TRBJ2-3	TRBD1	-	TRBV5-1	CASSQDRATDTQYF	TGCGCCAGCAGCCAGGACAGGGCCACAGATACGCAGTATTTT
TRBJ2-1	TRBD2	-	TRBV6-4	CASSPGTSGIGEQFF	TGTGCCAGCAGTCCCGGGACTAGCGGGATAGGTGAGCAGTTCTTC
TRBJ2-1	-	-	TRBV5-1	CASSPQGNEQFF	TGCGCCAGCAGCCCACAGGGAAATGAGCAGTTCTTC
TRBJ2-7	-	-	TRBV30	CAWSGPVSEQYF	TGTGCCTGGAGTGGGCCGGTTAGCGAGCAGTACTTC
TRBJ1-4	-	-	TRBV9	CASSVGRGANEKLFF	TGTGCCAGCAGCGTTGGAAGGGGCGCGAATGAAAAACTGTTTTTT
TRBJ2-5	TRBD1	-	TRBV28	CASSLMGQGDQETQYF	TGTGCCAGCAGTTTAATGGGACAGGGAGACCAAGAGACCCAGTACTTC
TRBJ2-5	TRBD2	-	TRBV7-7	CASSLGLAGGQETQYF	TGTGCTAGCAGCTTAGGGCTAGCGGGAGGGCAAGAGACCCAGTACTTC
TRBJ1-5	-	-	TRBV7-9	CASRATAAGTFGQPQHF	TGTGCCAGCAGGGCCACAGCCGCAGGGACTTTTGGTCAGCCCCAGCATTTT
TRBJ1-1	-	-	TRBV6-5	CASSTRQVVTEAFF	TGTGCCAGCAGTACCCGACAGGTTGTCACTGAAGCTTTCTTT
TRBJ2-3	-	-	TRBV5-1	CASSPSIGGKLSTDTQYF	TGCGCCAGCAGCCCCTCAATAGGGGGGAAGCTTAGCACAGATACGCAGTATTTT
TRBJ2-1	TRBD2	-	TRBV5-1	CASSSGTSGSFNEQFF	TGCGCCAGCAGCTCCGGGACTAGCGGGAGCTTTAATGAGCAGTTCTTC
TRBJ1-4	-	-	TRBV28	CASSWQGNEKLFF	TGTGCCAGCAGTTGGCAGGGAAATGAAAAACTGTTTTTT
TRBJ2-2	-	-	TRBV10-3	CAISPTRDTGELFF	TGTGCCATCAGTCCCACTAGGGACACCGGGGAGCTGTTTTTT
TRBJ2-3	-	-	TRBV6-5	CASSPPGSFTDTQYF	TGTGCCAGCAGTCCTCCGGGCAGCTTCACAGATACGCAGTATTTT
TRBJ2-7	-	-	TRBV13	CASSWKLHWDEQYF	TGTGCCAGCAGCTGGAAACTTCACTGGGATGAGCAGTACTTC
TRBJ2-7	TRBD2	-	TRBV6-5	CASGGGLDYEQYF	TGTGCCAGCGGCGGGGGTCTGGACTACGAGCAGTACTTC
TRBJ2-5	-	few	TRBV19	CASSPHQVETQYF	TGTGCCAGTAGTCCGCACCAAGTAGAGACCCAGTACTTC
TRBJ1-6	TRBD1	-	TRBV19	CASSPGPSGQANNSPLHF	TGTGCCAGTAGCCCTGGGCCCTCGGGACAGGCAAATAATTCACCCCTCCACTTT
TRBJ2-1	-	-	TRBV7-3	CASSRNGKAGNEQFF	TGTGCCAGCAGCCGAAATGGGAAGGCGGGGAATGAGCAGTTCTTC
TRBJ2-6	TRBD1	-	TRBV5-1	CASKKSLTGPSGANVLTF	TGCGCCAGCAAAAAATCGCTGACAGGGCCCTCTGGGGCCAACGTCCTGACTTTC
TRBJ2-6	-	few	TRBV15	CATSRDSGSGANVLTF	TGTGCCACCAGCAGAGATTCGGGGTCTGGGGCCAACGTCCTGACTTTC
TRBJ2-7	-	-	TRBV10-3	CAMGRGGTSSYEQYF	TGTGCCATGGGCCGAGGGGGGACAAGCTCCTACGAGCAGTACTTC
TRBJ2-5	TRBD1	-	TRBV16	CASSPGTAPGTQYF	TGTGCCAGCAGCCCCGGGACAGCACCAGGGACCCAGTACTTC
TRBJ1-2	-	-	TRBV19	CASSSPGLNAYGYTF	TGTGCCAGTAGTTCTCCGGGACTTAACGCCTATGGCTACACCTTC
TRBJ1-2	TRBD1	-	TRBV28	CASSLDDGQGASNGYTF	TGTGCCAGCAGTTTGGATGATGGACAGGGGGCTTCGAATGGCTACACCTTC
TRBJ2-1	-	-	TRBV9	CASSEGVTYNEQFF	TGTGCCAGCAGCGAGGGAGTCACCTACAATGAGCAGTTCTTC
TRBJ2-7	TRBD1	-	TRBV7-3	CASSETGWTSYEQYF	TGTGCCAGCAGCGAGACAGGGTGGACGTCCTACGAGCAGTACTTC
TRBJ2-1	-	-	TRBV2	CASTSLKNEQFF	TGTGCCAGCACATCCCTAAAGAATGAGCAGTTCTTC
TRBJ2-7	TRBD1	-	TRBV6-5	CASSSELQGASYEQYF	TGTGCCAGCAGTTCTGAATTACAGGGGGCCTCCTACGAGCAGTACTTC
TRBJ2-7	TRBD2	-	TRBV7-9	CASSLGALAGSSYEQYF	TGTGCCAGCAGCTTAGGGGCCCTAGCGGGGTCCTCCTACGAGCAGTACTTC
TRBJ1-4	TRBD1	-	TRBV19	CASNRGGLGEKLFF	TGTGCCTCCAACAGGGGAGGTTTAGGTGAAAAACTGTTTTTT
TRBJ1-1	-	-	TRBV28	CASSLLRGDTEAFF	TGTGCCAGCAGTTTACTTCGGGGCGACACTGAAGCTTTCTTT
TRBJ2-1	TRBD2	-	TRBV18	CASSLAGGQAYNEQFF	TGTGCCAGCTCACTAGCGGGAGGCCAAGCCTACAATGAGCAGTTCTTC
TRBJ1-1	-	-	TRBV10-3	CAISPGTVNTEAFF	TGTGCCATCTCCCCCGGGACGGTGAACACTGAAGCTTTCTTT
TRBJ2-1	TRBD2	-	TRBV7-9	CASRNSGRAPREQFF	TGTGCCAGCAGAAATAGCGGGAGGGCGCCGCGGGAGCAGTTCTTC
TRBJ2-5	TRBD2	-	TRBV4-2	CASSQGTGGRRDQETQYF	TGTGCCAGCAGCCAAGGGACGGGAGGGCGTCGGGATCAAGAGACCCAGTACTTC
TRBJ1-2	-	-	TRBV2	CASSRARANGYTF	TGTGCCAGCAGTCGGGCCAGGGCAAATGGCTACACCTTC